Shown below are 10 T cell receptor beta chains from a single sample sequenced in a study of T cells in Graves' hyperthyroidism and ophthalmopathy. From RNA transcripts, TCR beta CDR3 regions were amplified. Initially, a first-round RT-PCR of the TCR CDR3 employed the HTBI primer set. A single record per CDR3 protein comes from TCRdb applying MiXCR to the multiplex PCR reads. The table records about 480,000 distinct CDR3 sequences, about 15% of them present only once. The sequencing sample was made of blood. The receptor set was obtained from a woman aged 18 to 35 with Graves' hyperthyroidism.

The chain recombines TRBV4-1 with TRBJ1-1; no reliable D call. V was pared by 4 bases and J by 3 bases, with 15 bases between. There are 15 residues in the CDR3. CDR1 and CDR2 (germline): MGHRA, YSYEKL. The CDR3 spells CASSPPGEGYTEAFF. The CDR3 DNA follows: TGCGCCAGCAGCCCCCCGGGTGAGGGATACACTGAAGCTTTCTTT.

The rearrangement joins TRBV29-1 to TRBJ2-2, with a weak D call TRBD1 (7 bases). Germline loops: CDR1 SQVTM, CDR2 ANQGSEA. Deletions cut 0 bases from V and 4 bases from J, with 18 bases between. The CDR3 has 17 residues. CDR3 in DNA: TGCAGCGTTGAAGATCTGAGGAGGGGGCTTAGCACCGGGGAGCTGTTTTTT. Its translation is CSVEDLRRGLSTGELFF.

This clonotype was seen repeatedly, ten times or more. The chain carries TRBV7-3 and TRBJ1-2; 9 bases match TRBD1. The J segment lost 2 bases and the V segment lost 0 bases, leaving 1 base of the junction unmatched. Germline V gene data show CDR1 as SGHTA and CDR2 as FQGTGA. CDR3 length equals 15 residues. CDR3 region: CASSLTGTGNYGYTF. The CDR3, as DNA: TGTGCCAGCAGCTTAACTGGGACAGGGAACTATGGCTACACCTTC.

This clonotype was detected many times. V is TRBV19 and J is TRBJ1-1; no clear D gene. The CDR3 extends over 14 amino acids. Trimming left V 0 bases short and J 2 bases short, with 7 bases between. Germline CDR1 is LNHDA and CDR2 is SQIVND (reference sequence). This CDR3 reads CASSIETGNTEAFF. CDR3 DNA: TGTGCCAGTAGTATAGAAACGGGAAACACTGAAGCTTTCTTT.

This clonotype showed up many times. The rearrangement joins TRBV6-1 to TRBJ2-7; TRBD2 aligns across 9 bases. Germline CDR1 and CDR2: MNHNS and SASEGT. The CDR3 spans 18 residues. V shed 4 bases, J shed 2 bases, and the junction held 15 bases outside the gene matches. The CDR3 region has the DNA TGTGCCAGCAGTGGGCACCCGGGTGGAGCGGGAGGAACCTACGAGCAGTACGTC. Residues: CASSGHPGGAGGTYEQYV.

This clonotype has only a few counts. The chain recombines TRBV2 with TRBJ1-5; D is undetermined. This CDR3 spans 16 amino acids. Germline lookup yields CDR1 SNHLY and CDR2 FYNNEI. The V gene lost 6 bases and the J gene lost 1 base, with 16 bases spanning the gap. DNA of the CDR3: TGTGCCAGCAGGCCTACCGTTCACGGGAGCAATCAGCCCCAGCATTTT. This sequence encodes CASRPTVHGSNQPQHF.

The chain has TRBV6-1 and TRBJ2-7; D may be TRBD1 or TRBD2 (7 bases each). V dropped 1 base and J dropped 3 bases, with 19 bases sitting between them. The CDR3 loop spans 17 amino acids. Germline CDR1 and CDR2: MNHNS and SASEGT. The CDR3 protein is CASSEGREGTDVYEQYV. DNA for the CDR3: TGTGCCAGCAGTGAAGGGAGGGAGGGGACAGACGTCTACGAGCAGTACGTC.

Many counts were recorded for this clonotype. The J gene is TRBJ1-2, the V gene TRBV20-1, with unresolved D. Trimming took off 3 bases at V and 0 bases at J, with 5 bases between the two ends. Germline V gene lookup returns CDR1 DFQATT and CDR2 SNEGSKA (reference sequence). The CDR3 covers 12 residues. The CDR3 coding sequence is TGCAGTGCTAGCACAGCTAACTATGGCTACACCTTC. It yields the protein CSASTANYGYTF.

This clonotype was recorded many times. As DNA, the CDR3 is TGCGCCAGCAGTGAGTCGACCGGGACGGAATACTATGGCTACACCTTC. Protein: CASSESTGTEYYGYTF. V usage is TRBV10-2 and J usage is TRBJ1-2, with D possibly being TRBD1 (5 bases). Trimming took 0 bases from V and 3 from J, leaving 14 bases between them. The CDR3 sequence is 16 residues long. From germline, CDR1 is WSHSY and CDR2 SAAADI.

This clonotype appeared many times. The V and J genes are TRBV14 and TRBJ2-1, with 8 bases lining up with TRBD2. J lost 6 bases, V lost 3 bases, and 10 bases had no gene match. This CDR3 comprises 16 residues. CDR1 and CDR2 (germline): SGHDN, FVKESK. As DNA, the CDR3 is TGTGCCAGCAGCCATGGTTTAAGCGGGAGCGGCAATGAGCAGTTCTTC. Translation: CASSHGLSGSGNEQFF.